The T cell receptor beta chain under discussion was sequenced for a study of cytomegalovirus exposure and HLA in healthy donors. The trim removed 7 bases at V and 1 base at J, leaving 5 bases unmatched. The germline V gene encodes CDR1 MNHEY and CDR2 SVGAGI. The CDR3 covers 14 residues. PCR involved 60 Vbeta and 13 Jbeta primers. The repertoire was sequenced with immunoSEQ multiplex PCR; TCRdb's copy has only in-frame clones and lacks some. The sample records 130,000 or so clones, just under 80% being singletons. This TCR came from a woman aged 18-29 years in good health and CMV-seronegative. The sequencing sample was made of PBMCs. The rearrangement joins TRBV6-5 to TRBJ1-2; TRBD1 matches at 8 bases. This CDR3 reads CASKTGGDNYGYTF. For the CDR3, the DNA is TGTGCCAGCAAAACAGGGGGTGATAACTATGGCTACACCTTC.